A single sample is the source of the 18 T cell receptor beta chains below, sequenced in a study of radiotherapy plus CTLA-4 blockade in lung cancer. Sequencing used immunoSEQ multiplex PCR; TCRdb keeps in-frame clones, though not all of them. This sample has tens of thousands of clones; over 55% occur once, and the top ten carry approximately 11%. Specimen: peripheral blood, collected from a patient treated with radiotherapy plus ipilimumab. All receptors derive from a human donor with non-small cell lung cancer who had stable disease on radiotherapy plus ipilimumab.

The chain combines TRBV5-1 with TRBJ2-3; D perhaps matches TRBD1 (6 bases). Germline-derived CDR1 and CDR2 are SGHRS and YFSETQ. The CDR3 runs to 14 residues. Trimming removed 2 bases at V and 2 bases at J, with 9 bases between. CDR3 sequence reads: CASSLQGPTDTQYF. CDR3 sequence (DNA): TGCGCCAGCAGCTTACAGGGTCCCACAGATACGCAGTATTTT.

V usage is TRBV2 and J usage is TRBJ1-5; D not certain. The CDR3 covers 13 residues. Germline assignment: CDR1 SNHLY and CDR2 FYNNEI. V lost 2 bases and J lost 7, with 9 bases in between. This CDR3 is CASSEILGQPQHF. The CDR3 DNA sequence: TGTGCCAGCAGTGAAATACTGGGCCAGCCCCAGCATTTT.

The chain has TRBV9 and TRBJ2-3; 7 bases match TRBD1. Germline trimming cut 4 bases from V and 4 bases from J; bases unmatched to any gene: 12. The CDR3 covers 16 residues. The germline V gene encodes CDR1 SGDLS and CDR2 YYNGEE. The CDR3 loop is CASSPQRGRNADTQYF. The CDR3 DNA reads as TGTGCCAGCAGCCCCCAAAGGGGGCGAAATGCAGATACGCAGTATTTT.

The table lists this clone with a few counts. The chain employs TRBV6-1 and TRBJ1-5; 9 bases map to TRBD1. V lost 5 bases to trimming and J lost 2 bases; unmatched junction nucleotides: 1. Germline V lookup: CDR1 MNHNS, CDR2 SASEGT. The CDR3 runs 14 residues. This CDR3 reads CASSWTGGNQPQHF. The CDR3 nucleotides read TGTGCCAGCAGTTGGACAGGGGGCAATCAGCCCCAGCATTTT.

V gene TRBV15 combines with J gene TRBJ2-3; TRBD2 matches 11 bases. V lost 7 bases to trimming and J lost 5 bases; unmatched junction nucleotides: 5. The germline V gene encodes CDR1 LNHNV and CDR2 YYDKDF (reference sequence). This CDR3 comprises 14 residues. CDR3 residues: CATTRLAGRDTQYF. CDR3 coding DNA: TGTGCCACCACCCGACTAGCGGGGCGAGATACGCAGTATTTT.

This chain uses TRBV5-8 with TRBJ1-1, with 8 bases identical to TRBD1. Trimming at V came to 3 bases and at J to 6 bases, leaving 7 bases not matched to a gene. CDR3 size: 14 residues. The germline V gene encodes CDR1 SGHTS and CDR2 YDEGEE. The CDR3 sequence: CASSSGQVRAEAFF. CDR3 nucleotides: TGTGCCAGCAGCTCGGGACAGGTCCGCGCTGAAGCTTTCTTT. The variable domain in full, completed from reference TRBV5-8 and TRBJ1-1, reads EAGVTQSPTHLIKTRGQQATLRCSPISGHTSVYWYQQALGLGLQFLLWYDEGEERNRGNFPPRFSGRQFPNYSSELNVNALELEDSALYLCASSSGQVRAEAFFGQGTRLTVV.

This chain uses TRBV5-4 with TRBJ2-5, with 10 bases aligning to TRBD2. Unmatched junction bases numbered 5, after V lost 0 bases and J lost 6 bases. The CDR3 spans 15 residues. In germline, CDR1 is SGHNT, CDR2 YYREEE (reference sequence). CDR3 in amino acids: CASSLDTSGDKTQYF. DNA of the CDR3: TGTGCCAGCAGCTTGGATACTAGCGGGGATAAGACCCAGTACTTC.

The chain employs TRBV9 and TRBJ2-7, with TRBD1 matching 10 bases. Looked up from germline, CDR1 is SGDLS and CDR2 is YYNGEE. This CDR3 region has 14 residues. The V segment lost 2 bases and the J segment 3 bases; nucleotides outside the gene matches: 2. This chain's CDR3 is CASSVRDRGYEQYF. CDR3 bases: TGTGCCAGCAGCGTGAGGGACAGGGGCTACGAGCAGTACTTC.

The CDR3 sequence: CASSLGINYQVDEQFF. The CDR3 nucleotides read TGCGCCAGCAGCTTGGGAATCAATTATCAGGTCGATGAGCAGTTCTTC. This rearrangement joins TRBV5-1 to TRBJ2-1; D not resolved. The germline V gene has CDR1 SGHRS and CDR2 YFSETQ. The V end lost 0 bases, the J end lost 8 bases, and 18 bases lay between the germline ends. The length of the CDR3 is 16 residues.

This chain connects TRBV6-5 to TRBJ2-4; 7 bases align to TRBD2. This CDR3 is 15 amino acids long. Trimming cost V 6 bases and J 5 bases; bases outside gene matches: 10. CDR1 and CDR2 (germline): MNHEY, SVGAGI. The CDR3 spells CASSRGAGWENIQYF. The CDR3 DNA sequence: TGTGCCAGCAGCCGTGGAGCGGGGTGGGAAAACATTCAGTACTTC.

This chain links TRBV6-6 with TRBJ1-6, with 7 bases matching TRBD1. The V and J ends lost 10 bases and 7 bases, in that order; junction bases with no gene match: 4. Germline loops: CDR1 MNHNY, CDR2 SVGAGI (reference sequence). There are 12 residues in the CDR3. In nucleotides, the CDR3 is TGTGCCATTTCACAGGGGAATTCACCCCTCCACTTT. It is translated as CAISQGNSPLHF.

This clone was seen many times. The chain carries TRBV6-5 and TRBJ1-2; D might be TRBD1 (6 bases). CDR3 length equals 13 residues. Germline V gene lookup returns CDR1 MNHEY and CDR2 SVGAGI. Trimming removed 5 bases from V and 7 bases from J, with 14 bases in between. The CDR3 region has the DNA TGTGCCAGCAGTCAAGGGACACAACGTGGCTACACCTTC. Amino acids: CASSQGTQRGYTF.

The gene calls are TRBV20-1 and TRBJ2-5; no reliable D call. The germline gives CDR1 DFQATT, CDR2 SNEGSKA (reference sequence). V shed 0 bases and J shed 4 bases, with 3 bases lying between them. The CDR3 spans 11 residues. The CDR3 region has the DNA TGCAGTGCTAGAGACATAGAGACCCAGTACTTC. Its protein is CSARDIETQYF.

The V call is TRBV19, the J call TRBJ2-3; TRBD2 matches 9 bases. The CDR3 is 15 residues long. Trimming at V came to 5 bases and at J to 1 base, leaving 4 bases not matched to a gene. Germline V gene lookup returns CDR1 LNHDA and CDR2 SQIVND (reference sequence). In DNA form, the CDR3 reads TGTGCCAGTAGTTCCAGGACTAGCGGCACAGATACGCAGTATTTT. Residues: CASSSRTSGTDTQYF.

In DNA, the CDR3 is TGTGCCACCAGGTCGTATGGGCTTGATGCCTCCTACGAGCAGTACTTC. Translating it yields CATRSYGLDASYEQYF. This sequence joins TRBV15 and TRBJ2-7; D is undetermined. V was shortened by 6 bases and J by 0 bases, with 18 bases between the two germline ends. In germline, CDR1 is LNHNV, CDR2 YYDKDF (reference sequence). The CDR3 has 16 amino acids.

This clone was counted between two and nine times. The chain uses TRBV7-2 and TRBJ1-2, with 12 bases lining up with TRBD1. Trimming at V came to 5 bases and at J to 4 bases, leaving 5 bases not matched to a gene. Germline V gene sequence: CDR1 SGHTA, CDR2 FQGNSA. The CDR3 loop spans 15 amino acids. The CDR3 reads CASSRGQGAGYGYTF. CDR3 nucleotides: TGTGCCAGCAGCCGGGGACAGGGGGCGGGCTATGGCTACACCTTC.

The J gene is TRBJ1-1, the V gene TRBV2; possibly TRBD1 for D (6 bases). The CDR3 runs to 15 residues. From germline, CDR1 is SNHLY and CDR2 FYNNEI. The V and J ends lost 6 bases and 6 bases respectively, with 20 bases between them. The CDR3 is CASRTLGGGSSEAFF. For the CDR3, the DNA is TGTGCCAGCAGGACACTGGGAGGGGGATCGTCTGAAGCTTTCTTT. Supplemented by reference TRBV2 and TRBJ1-1, the full variable domain reads EPEVTQTPSHQVTQMGQEVILRCVPISNHLYFYWYRQILGQKVEFLVSFYNNEISEKSEIFDDQFSVERPDGSNFTLKIRSTKLEDSAMYFCASRTLGGGSSEAFFGQGTRLTVV.

This clone was counted between two and nine times. The CDR3 loop reads CASSPTSSGNTIYF. The CDR3 nucleotides are TGTGCCAGCAGCCCCACAAGCTCTGGAAACACCATATATTTT. The rearrangement uses TRBV5-6 and TRBJ1-3; the D is unclear. V was shortened by 4 bases and J by 0 bases, with 8 bases between the two germline ends. The CDR3 is 14 amino acids. Germline loops: CDR1 SGHDT, CDR2 YYEEEE. Based on the CDR3 plus reference TRBV5-6 and TRBJ1-3, the full variable domain is DAGVTQSPTHLIKTRGQQVTLRCSPKSGHDTVSWYQQALGQGPQFIFQYYEEEERQRGNFPDRFSGHQFPNYSSELNVNALLLGDSALYLCASSPTSSGNTIYFGEGSWLTVV.